This TCR beta chain was sequenced during a study of cytomegalovirus exposure and HLA in healthy donors. Both 60 Vbeta primers and 13 Jbeta primers went into the PCR. Sequencing was performed with immunoSEQ multiplex PCR; in TCRdb, only in-frame clones are kept and a portion is missing. This table has approximately 100,000 clones, 74% appearing once. V lost 0 bases, J lost 4 bases, and 15 bases lay in between. The CDR3 consists of 16 residues. Germline V gives CDR1 MNHEY, CDR2 SVGAGI. The receptor's source is a human donor in good health. The chain couples TRBV6-5 to TRBJ1-2, with unresolved D. The sample comprised PBMCs. This chain's CDR3 is CASSYSLFMRPYGYTF. The CDR3 coding sequence is TGTGCCAGCAGTTACTCCCTGTTTATGAGGCCCTATGGCTACACCTTC.